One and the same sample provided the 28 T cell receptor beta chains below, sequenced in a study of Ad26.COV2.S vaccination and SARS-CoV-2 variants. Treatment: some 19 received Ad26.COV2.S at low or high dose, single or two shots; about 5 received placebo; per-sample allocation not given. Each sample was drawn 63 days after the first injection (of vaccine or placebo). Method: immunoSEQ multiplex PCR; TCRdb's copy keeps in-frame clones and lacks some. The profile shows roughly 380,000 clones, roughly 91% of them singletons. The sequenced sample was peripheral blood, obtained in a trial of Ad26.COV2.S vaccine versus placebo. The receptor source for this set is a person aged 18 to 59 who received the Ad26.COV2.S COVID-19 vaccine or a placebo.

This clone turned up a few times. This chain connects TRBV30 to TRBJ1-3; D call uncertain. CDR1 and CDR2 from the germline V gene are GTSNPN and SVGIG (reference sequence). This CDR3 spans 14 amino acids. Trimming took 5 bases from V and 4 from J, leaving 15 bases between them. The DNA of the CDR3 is TGTGCCTGGGGCCTCGTCTCATCCGGAAACACCATATATTTT. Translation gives CAWGLVSSGNTIYF.

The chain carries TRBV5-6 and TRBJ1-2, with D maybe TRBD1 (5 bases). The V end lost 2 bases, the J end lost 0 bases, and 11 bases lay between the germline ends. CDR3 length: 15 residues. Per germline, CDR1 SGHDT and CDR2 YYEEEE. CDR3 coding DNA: TGTGCCAGCAGCTTTCTAGGGACTTCTAACTATGGCTACACCTTC. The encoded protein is CASSFLGTSNYGYTF. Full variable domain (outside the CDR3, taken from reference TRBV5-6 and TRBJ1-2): DAGVTQSPTHLIKTRGQQVTLRCSPKSGHDTVSWYQQALGQGPQFIFQYYEEEERQRGNFPDRFSGHQFPNYSSELNVNALLLGDSALYLCASSFLGTSNYGYTFGSGTRLTVV.

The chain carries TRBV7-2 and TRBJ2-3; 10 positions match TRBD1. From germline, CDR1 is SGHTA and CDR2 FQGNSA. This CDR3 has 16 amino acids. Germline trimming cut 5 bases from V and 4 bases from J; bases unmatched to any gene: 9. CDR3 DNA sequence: TGTGCCAGCAGCCCCCTTGGGACAGGGGCCGCAGATACGCAGTATTTT. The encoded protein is CASSPLGTGAADTQYF.

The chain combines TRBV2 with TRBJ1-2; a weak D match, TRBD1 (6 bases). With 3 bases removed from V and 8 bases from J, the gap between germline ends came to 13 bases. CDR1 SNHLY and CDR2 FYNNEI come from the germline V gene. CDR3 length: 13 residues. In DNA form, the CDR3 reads TGTGCCAGCAGTGAGGGACACGCTGTGGGCTACACCTTC. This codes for CASSEGHAVGYTF.

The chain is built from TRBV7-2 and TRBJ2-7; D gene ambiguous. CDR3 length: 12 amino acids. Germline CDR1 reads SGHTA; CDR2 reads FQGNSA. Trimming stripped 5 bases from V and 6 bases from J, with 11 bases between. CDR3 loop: CASSPTIGEQYF. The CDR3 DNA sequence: TGTGCCAGCAGCCCTACGATTGGCGAGCAGTACTTC.

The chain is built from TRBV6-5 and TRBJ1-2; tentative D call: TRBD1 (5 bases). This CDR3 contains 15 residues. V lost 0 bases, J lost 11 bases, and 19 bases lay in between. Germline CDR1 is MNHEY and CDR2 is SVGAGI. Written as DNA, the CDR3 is TGTGCCAGCAGTTACTCATGGGGACCTGGTCCCGGTTACACCTTC. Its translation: CASSYSWGPGPGYTF.

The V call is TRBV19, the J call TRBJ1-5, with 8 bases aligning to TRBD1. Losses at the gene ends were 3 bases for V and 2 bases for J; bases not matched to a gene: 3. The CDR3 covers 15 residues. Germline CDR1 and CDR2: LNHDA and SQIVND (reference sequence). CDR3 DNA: TGTGCCAGTAGTATCCACAGGGGGGGCAATCAGCCCCAGCATTTT. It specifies CASSIHRGGNQPQHF.

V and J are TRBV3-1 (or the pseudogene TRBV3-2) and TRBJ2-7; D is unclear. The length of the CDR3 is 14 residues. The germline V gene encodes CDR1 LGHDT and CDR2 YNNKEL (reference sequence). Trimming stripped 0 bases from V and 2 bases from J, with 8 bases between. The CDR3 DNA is TGTGCCAGCAGCCAAGAAATGGGAACCTACGAGCAGTACTTC. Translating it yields CASSQEMGTYEQYF.

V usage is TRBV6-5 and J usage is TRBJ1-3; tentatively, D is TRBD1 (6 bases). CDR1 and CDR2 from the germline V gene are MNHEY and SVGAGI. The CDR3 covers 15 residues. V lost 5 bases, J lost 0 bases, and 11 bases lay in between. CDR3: CASSTTGLSGNTIYF. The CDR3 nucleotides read TGTGCCAGCAGTACGACAGGCCTCTCTGGAAACACCATATATTTT.

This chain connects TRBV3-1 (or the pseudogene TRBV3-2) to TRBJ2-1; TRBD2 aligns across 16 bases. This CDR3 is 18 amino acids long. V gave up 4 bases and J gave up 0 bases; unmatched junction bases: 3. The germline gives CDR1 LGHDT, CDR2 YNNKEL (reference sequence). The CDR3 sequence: CASSPGLAGGSSYNEQFF. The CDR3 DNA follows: TGTGCCAGCAGCCCGGGACTAGCGGGGGGGAGCTCCTACAATGAGCAGTTCTTC.

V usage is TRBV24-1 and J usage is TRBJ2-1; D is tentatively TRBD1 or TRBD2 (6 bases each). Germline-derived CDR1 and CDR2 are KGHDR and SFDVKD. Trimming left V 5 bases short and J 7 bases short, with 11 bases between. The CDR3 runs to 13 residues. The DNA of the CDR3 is TGTGCCACCAGTGGAGGGGGGACGAATGAGCAGTTCTTC. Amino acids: CATSGGGTNEQFF.

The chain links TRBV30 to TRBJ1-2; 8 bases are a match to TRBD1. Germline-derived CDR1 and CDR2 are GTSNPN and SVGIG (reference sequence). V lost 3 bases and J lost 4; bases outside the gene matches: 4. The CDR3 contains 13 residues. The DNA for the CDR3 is TGTGCCTGGAGCGACAGGGGCCGCTATGGCTACACCTTC. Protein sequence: CAWSDRGRYGYTF.

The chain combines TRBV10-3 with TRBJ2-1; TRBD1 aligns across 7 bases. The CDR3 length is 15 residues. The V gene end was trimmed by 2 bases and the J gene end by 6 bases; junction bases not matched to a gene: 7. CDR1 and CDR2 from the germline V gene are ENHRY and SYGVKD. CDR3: CAISETRQGRNEQFF. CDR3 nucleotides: TGTGCCATCAGTGAGACTCGACAGGGACGCAATGAGCAGTTCTTC.

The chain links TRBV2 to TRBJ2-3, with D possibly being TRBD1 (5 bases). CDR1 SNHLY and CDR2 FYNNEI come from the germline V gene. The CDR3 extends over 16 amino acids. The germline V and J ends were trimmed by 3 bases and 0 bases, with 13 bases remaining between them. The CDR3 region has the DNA TGTGCCAGCAGTGATGCCAGGGTAATTAGCACAGATACGCAGTATTTT. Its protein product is CASSDARVISTDTQYF. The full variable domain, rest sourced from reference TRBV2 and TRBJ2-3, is EPEVTQTPSHQVTQMGQEVILRCVPISNHLYFYWYRQILGQKVEFLVSFYNNEISEKSEIFDDQFSVERPDGSNFTLKIRSTKLEDSAMYFCASSDARVISTDTQYFGPGTRLTVL.

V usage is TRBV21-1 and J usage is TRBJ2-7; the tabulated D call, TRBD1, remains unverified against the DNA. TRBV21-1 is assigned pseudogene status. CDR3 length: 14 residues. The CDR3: CASSADSKPYEQYF. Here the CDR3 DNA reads TGTGCCAGCTCAGCGGACAGTAAACCCTACGAGCAGTACTTC.

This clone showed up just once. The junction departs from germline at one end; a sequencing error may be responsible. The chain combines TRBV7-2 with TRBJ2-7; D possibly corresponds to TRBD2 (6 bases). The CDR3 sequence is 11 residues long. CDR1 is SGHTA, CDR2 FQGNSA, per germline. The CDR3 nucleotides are TGTGCCAGCAGCTTAGGGCGGGAACCATTCTTC. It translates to CASSLGREPFF.

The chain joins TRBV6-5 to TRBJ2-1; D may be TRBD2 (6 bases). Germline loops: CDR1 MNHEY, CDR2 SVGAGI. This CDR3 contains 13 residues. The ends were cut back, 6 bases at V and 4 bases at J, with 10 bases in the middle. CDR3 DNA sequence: TGTGCCAGCAGGCTGGGGGGTTACAATGAGCAGTTCTTC. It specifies CASRLGGYNEQFF.

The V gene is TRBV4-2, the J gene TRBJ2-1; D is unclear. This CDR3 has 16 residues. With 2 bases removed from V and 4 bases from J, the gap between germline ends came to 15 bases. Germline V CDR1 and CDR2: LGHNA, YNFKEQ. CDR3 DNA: TGTGCCAGCAGCCAATTTAGGGTAAGCCTTTACAATGAGCAGTTCTTC. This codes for CASSQFRVSLYNEQFF.

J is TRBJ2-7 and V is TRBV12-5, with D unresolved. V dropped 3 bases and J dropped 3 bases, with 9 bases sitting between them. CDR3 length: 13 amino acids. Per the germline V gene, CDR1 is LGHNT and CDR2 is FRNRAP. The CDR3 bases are TGTGCTAGTGGTTTAGGAGACGACTACGAGCAGTACTTC. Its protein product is CASGLGDDYEQYF.

In nucleotides, the CDR3 is TGTGCCAGCAGTGTCAAGGCTAATCAGCCCCAGCATTTT. It codes for CASSVKANQPQHF. This chain joins TRBV2 and TRBJ1-5, with D uncertain. Germline CDR1 and CDR2: SNHLY and FYNNEI. CDR3 length: 13 amino acids. V lost 4 bases, J lost 4 bases, and 8 bases lay in between.

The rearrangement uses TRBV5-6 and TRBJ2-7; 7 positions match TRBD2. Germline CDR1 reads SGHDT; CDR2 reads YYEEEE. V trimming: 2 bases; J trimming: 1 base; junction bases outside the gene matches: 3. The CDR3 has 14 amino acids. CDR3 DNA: TGTGCCAGCAGCTTTGGGAGGGGATCCTACGAGCAGTACTTC. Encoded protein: CASSFGRGSYEQYF.

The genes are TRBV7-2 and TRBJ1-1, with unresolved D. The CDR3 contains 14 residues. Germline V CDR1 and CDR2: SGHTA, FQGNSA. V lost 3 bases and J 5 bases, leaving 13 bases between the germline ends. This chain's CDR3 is CASSFRTPSTEAFF. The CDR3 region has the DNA TGTGCCAGCAGCTTTAGGACCCCGAGTACTGAAGCTTTCTTT.

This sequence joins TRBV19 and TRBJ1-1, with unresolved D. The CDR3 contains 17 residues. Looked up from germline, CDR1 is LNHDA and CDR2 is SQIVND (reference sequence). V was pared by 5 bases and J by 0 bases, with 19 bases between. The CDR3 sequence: CASSLNLRRQMNTEAFF. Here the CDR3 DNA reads TGTGCCAGTAGTTTAAATCTCAGGCGGCAGATGAACACTGAAGCTTTCTTT.

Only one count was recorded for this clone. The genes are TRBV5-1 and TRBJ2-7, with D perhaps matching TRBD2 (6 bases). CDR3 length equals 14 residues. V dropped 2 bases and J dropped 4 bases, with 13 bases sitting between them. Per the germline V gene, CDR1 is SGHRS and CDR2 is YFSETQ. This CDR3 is CASSLSGTPYEQYF. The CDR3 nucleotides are TGCGCCAGCAGCTTATCTGGGACTCCATACGAGCAGTACTTC.

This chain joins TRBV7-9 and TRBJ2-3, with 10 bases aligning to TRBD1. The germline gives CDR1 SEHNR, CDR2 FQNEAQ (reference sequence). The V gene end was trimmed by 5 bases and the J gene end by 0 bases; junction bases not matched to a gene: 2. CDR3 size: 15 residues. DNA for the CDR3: TGTGCCAGCAGCCGGGGACAGGGGAGCACAGATACGCAGTATTTT. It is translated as CASSRGQGSTDTQYF. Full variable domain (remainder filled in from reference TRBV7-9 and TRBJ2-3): DTGVSQNPRHKITKRGQNVTFRCDPISEHNRLYWYRQTLGQGPEFLTYFQNEAQLEKSRLLSDRFSAERPKGSFSTLEIQRTEQGDSAMYLCASSRGQGSTDTQYFGPGTRLTVL.

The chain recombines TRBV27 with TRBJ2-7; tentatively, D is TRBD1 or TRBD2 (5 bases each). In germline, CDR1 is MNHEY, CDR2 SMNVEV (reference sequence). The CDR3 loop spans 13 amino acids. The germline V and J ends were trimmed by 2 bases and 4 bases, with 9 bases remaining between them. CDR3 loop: CASSLPGTYEQYF. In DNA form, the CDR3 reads TGTGCCAGCAGTTTACCCGGGACGTACGAGCAGTACTTC.

The CDR3 DNA is TGTGCCAGCAGCCCGATGCAGGGAACCTACGAGCAGTACTTC. Translating it yields CASSPMQGTYEQYF. V usage is TRBV7-2 and J usage is TRBJ2-7; tentative D call: TRBD1 (5 bases). Trimming took 5 bases from V and 2 from J, leaving 13 bases between them. Germline-derived CDR1 and CDR2 are SGHTA and FQGNSA. This CDR3 is built from 14 residues. Together with reference TRBV7-2 and TRBJ2-7, the CDR3 gives the full variable domain: GAGVSQSPSNKVTEKGKDVELRCDPISGHTALYWYRQSLGQGLEFLIYFQGNSAPDKSGLPSDRFSAERTGGSVSTLTIQRTQQEDSAVYLCASSPMQGTYEQYFGPGTRLTVT.

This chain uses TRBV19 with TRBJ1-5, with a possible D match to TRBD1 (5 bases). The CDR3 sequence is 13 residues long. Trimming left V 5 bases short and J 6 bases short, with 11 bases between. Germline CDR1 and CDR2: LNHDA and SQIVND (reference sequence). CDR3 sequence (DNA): TGTGCCAGTAGTGCAGGGATAAGTCAGCCCCAGCATTTT. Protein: CASSAGISQPQHF.